A selection of T cell receptor beta chains follows, all from one sample in a study of blood T cell repertoires in COVID-19. Produced via immunoSEQ multiplex PCR; TCRdb's table is partial and in-frame only. The sample shows a few hundred thousand clones, under 95% of them seen only once. Sequenced: PBMCs or T cells enriched from blood (not recorded which). The receptors were gathered from a woman in her twenties or thirties who had recovered from COVID-19. CDR3s include the opening cysteine and the closing phenylalanine or tryptophan. D genes are given only for firm matches. Some rows mark clone size as missing; the rest say once, few, many or name a class of expanded clone.

V: TRBV2; D: -; J: TRBJ1-1; size: few; DNA: TGTGCCAGCAGTGCCGACAGAGGAAATGAAGCTTTCTTT; CDR3: CASSADRGNEAFF
V: TRBV6-5; D: -; J: TRBJ2-1; size: -; DNA: TGTGCCAGCACCCTCGGGGGAGGAGTTCTGAATGAGCAGTTCTTC; CDR3: CASTLGGGVLNEQFF
V: TRBV5-1; D: -; J: TRBJ1-4; size: -; DNA: TGCGCCAGCAGCTTGGAATCAGGGAAGGGTGAAAAACTGTTTTTT; CDR3: CASSLESGKGEKLFF
V: TRBV3-1/TRBV3-2; D: -; J: TRBJ1-1; size: -; DNA: TGTGCCAGCAGCCAAGAGGTTGGACACCCTAACACTGAAGCTTTCTTT; CDR3: CASSQEVGHPNTEAFF
V: TRBV27; D: -; J: TRBJ2-7; size: -; DNA: TGTGCCAGCAGTTTGGGTCTAATAGGTAGCGTAGACTACGAGCAGTACTTC; CDR3: CASSLGLIGSVDYEQYF
V: TRBV4-1; D: -; J: TRBJ1-1; size: -; DNA: TGCGCCAGCAGCCAAGTGGGGCCCGGCGGAGAGGACACTGAAGCTTTCTTT; CDR3: CASSQVGPGGEDTEAFF
V: TRBV19; D: TRBD1; J: TRBJ2-2; size: -; DNA: TGTGCCAGTAGTCAGGGCGTTTGGACAGGGGACACCGGGGAGCTGTTTTTT; CDR3: CASSQGVWTGDTGELFF
V: TRBV9; D: -; J: TRBJ2-7; size: -; DNA: TGTGCCAGCAGCCAGGAGGTATCCTACGAGCAGTACTTC; CDR3: CASSQEVSYEQYF
V: TRBV5-1; D: TRBD1; J: TRBJ1-6; size: -; DNA: TGCGCCAGCAGCTTGGGACAGGGGGTTGATTCACCCCTCCACTTT; CDR3: CASSLGQGVDSPLHF
V: TRBV9; D: -; J: TRBJ1-4; size: -; DNA: TGTGCCAGCAGCTCGACAGACACAACTAATGAAAAACTGTTTTTT; CDR3: CASSSTDTTNEKLFF
V: TRBV5-4; D: TRBD1; J: TRBJ2-7; size: -; DNA: TGTGCCAGCAGCCCGGACAGGGGGAACTACGAGCAGTACTTC; CDR3: CASSPDRGNYEQYF
V: TRBV5-1; D: -; J: TRBJ2-7; size: -; DNA: TGCGCCAGCAGCTTGGCCGGAGGGGTTGGTGGCGAGCAGTACTTC; CDR3: CASSLAGGVGGEQYF
V: TRBV4-3; D: -; J: TRBJ1-1; size: -; DNA: TGCGCCAGCAGCCAAGAGGTTTCCAGGAACACTGAAGCTTTCTTT; CDR3: CASSQEVSRNTEAFF
V: TRBV21-1; D: -; J: TRBJ2-2; size: -; DNA: TGTGCCAGCAGCAAACCTACCAACACCGGGGAGCTGTTTTTT; CDR3: CASSKPTNTGELFF
V: TRBV6-6; D: -; J: TRBJ1-1; size: -; DNA: TGTGCCAGCAGTCTCGCGACAGGGAACACTGAAGCTTTCTTT; CDR3: CASSLATGNTEAFF
V: TRBV5-4; D: -; J: TRBJ1-3; size: -; DNA: TGTGCCAGCAGCAGAGAATATGGAAACACCATATATTTT; CDR3: CASSREYGNTIYF
V: TRBV11-2; D: TRBD2; J: TRBJ2-3; size: -; DNA: TGTGCCAGCAGCTTAGGGACTAGCGGGAGTACAGATACGCAGTATTTT; CDR3: CASSLGTSGSTDTQYF
V: TRBV28; D: TRBD2; J: TRBJ2-2; size: -; DNA: TGTGCCACCAGCGGGGGGGGACTCGGAACCGGGGAGCTGTTTTTT; CDR3: CATSGGGLGTGELFF
V: TRBV7-2; D: TRBD1; J: TRBJ2-6; size: -; DNA: TGTGCCAGCAGCCAACAGGGGTCTGCGGGGGCCAACGTCCTGACTTTC; CDR3: CASSQQGSAGANVLTF
V: TRBV18; D: TRBD2; J: TRBJ2-3; size: -; DNA: TGTGCCAGCTCCCCAACCTCTATAGCGGGAGCCAGCACAGATACGCAGTATTTT; CDR3: CASSPTSIAGASTDTQYF
V: TRBV14; D: TRBD1; J: TRBJ2-7; size: -; DNA: TGTGCCAGCAGCCACACTGGACAGGCCTACGAGCAGTACTTC; CDR3: CASSHTGQAYEQYF
V: TRBV18; D: -; J: TRBJ1-1; size: -; DNA: TGTGCCAGCTCACCCCAGGCGAACACTGAAGCTTTCTTT; CDR3: CASSPQANTEAFF
V: TRBV4-3; D: TRBD1; J: TRBJ2-7; size: -; DNA: TGCGCCAGCAGTCGGGCAGGGGGCTTCGAGCAGTACTTC; CDR3: CASSRAGGFEQYF
V: TRBV6-5; D: TRBD1; J: TRBJ1-3; size: -; DNA: TGTGCCAGTAGTCCGGGACAGGCCTACACCATATATTTT; CDR3: CASSPGQAYTIYF
V: TRBV2; D: TRBD1; J: TRBJ1-2; size: -; DNA: TGTGCCAGACAAACGGGACAGGGCTCTAACTATGGCTACACCTTC; CDR3: CARQTGQGSNYGYTF
V: TRBV5-4; D: TRBD2; J: TRBJ2-1; size: -; DNA: TGTGCCAGCACCTTGACTAGCGGGGGAAAGCAGGTCAATGAGCAGTTCTTC; CDR3: CASTLTSGGKQVNEQFF
V: TRBV6-5; D: -; J: TRBJ1-5; size: -; DNA: TGTGCCAGCAGGTCCGACAGATATAGCAATCAGCCCCAGCATTTT; CDR3: CASRSDRYSNQPQHF
V: TRBV25-1; D: TRBD1; J: TRBJ1-1; size: -; DNA: TGTGCCAGCCAAACGTCCTCAGGACAGGGTAAGATTGAGTCTGAAGCTTTCTTT; CDR3: CASQTSSGQGKIESEAFF
V: TRBV7-9; D: -; J: TRBJ2-2; size: -; DNA: TGTGCCAGCAGCTCTAGGATGACCGGGGAGCTGTTTTTT; CDR3: CASSSRMTGELFF
V: TRBV21-1; D: -; J: TRBJ1-2; size: few; DNA: TGTGCCAGCAGCAAATATAGTTTCTATGGCTACACCTTC; CDR3: CASSKYSFYGYTF